This T cell receptor beta chain came from a study of blood T cell repertoires in COVID-19. Study summary: The samples span acute and convalescent COVID-19 from the United States, Italy and Spain.

This clone was seen a single time. Participants, about 18 to 100 years old, spanned 24 US areas. Sequenced by immunoSEQ multiplex PCR; TCRdb stores in-frame clones only, minus some. The sample lists some 200,000 clones, around 87% occurring once. Sequences were obtained from PBMCs or T cells enriched from blood (not recorded which). The source of this sequence is a woman aged 25-40 years who had recovered from COVID-19.

The CDR3 coding sequence is TGTGCCAGCAGTTTATCACAGGGGAGTGAAGCTTTCTTT. It yields the protein CASSLSQGSEAFF. The rearrangement uses TRBV6-5 and TRBJ1-1, with 7 bases identical to TRBD1. The trim removed 4 bases at V and 7 bases at J, leaving 6 bases unmatched. The CDR3 consists of 13 residues. Germline assignment: CDR1 MNHEY and CDR2 SVGAGI.